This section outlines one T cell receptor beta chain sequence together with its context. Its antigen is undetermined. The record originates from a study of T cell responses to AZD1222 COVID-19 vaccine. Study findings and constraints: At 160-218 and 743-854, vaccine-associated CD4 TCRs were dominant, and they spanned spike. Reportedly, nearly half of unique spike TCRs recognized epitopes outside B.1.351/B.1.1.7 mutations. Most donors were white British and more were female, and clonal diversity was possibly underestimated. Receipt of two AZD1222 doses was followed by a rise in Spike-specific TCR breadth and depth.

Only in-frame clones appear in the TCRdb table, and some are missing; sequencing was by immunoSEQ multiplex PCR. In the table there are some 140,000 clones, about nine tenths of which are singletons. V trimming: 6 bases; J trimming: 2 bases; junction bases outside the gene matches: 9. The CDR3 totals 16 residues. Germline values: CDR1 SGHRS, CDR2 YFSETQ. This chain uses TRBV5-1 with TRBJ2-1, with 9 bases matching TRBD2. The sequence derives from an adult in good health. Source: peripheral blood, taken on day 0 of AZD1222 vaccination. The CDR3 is CASNPTGTSTYNEQFF. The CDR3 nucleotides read TGCGCCAGCAACCCGACCGGGACTAGCACCTACAATGAGCAGTTCTTC.